This entry concerns a single TCR beta chain. No antigen is known for it. This sample stems from a study of cytomegalovirus exposure and HLA in healthy donors. Primers included in the PCR were 60 Vbeta and 13 Jbeta primers. Profiling relied on immunoSEQ multiplex PCR, and the TCRdb table lists in-frame clones only, not all of them. The table shows fewer than 130,000 clones, with 76% occurring only once. This CDR3 comprises 17 residues. CDR1 is KGHSH, CDR2 LQKENI, per germline. V lost 1 base, J lost 6 bases, and 7 bases stayed unmatched. Study results and limitations: In presence/absence analyses, roughly uniform sequencing depth across donors was assumed. In a later analysis, HLA-associated TCR beta chains were more clonally expanded than equally common others. A later analysis found TCR association rates differed by HLA locus, highest for DRB1 and lowest for HLA-C.

Although they were nominally healthy when sampled, donors likely had unrecorded immune exposures. This TCR was sampled from a man in his thirties or forties in good health and CMV-seropositive. The chain links TRBV18 to TRBJ2-1; 12 nucleotides match TRBD2. The sequenced sample was PBMCs. The CDR3 DNA reads as TGTGCCAGCTCACCACGTCTTCTAGCGGGGGGGCCCAATGAGCAGTTCTTC. Amino acid sequence: CASSPRLLAGGPNEQFF.